This T cell receptor beta chain was retrieved from a study of blood T cell repertoires in COVID-19. About the research overall: There were acute and convalescent COVID-19 samples, and they came from the United States, Italy and Spain. T cells, B-cell-depleted T cells, or PBMCs supplied cDNA or gDNA.

A few counts support this clone. Germline V gene lookup returns CDR1 LNHDA and CDR2 SQIVND (reference sequence). The CDR3 has 16 residues. Trimming shortened V by 4 bases and J by 0 bases, and 16 bases separated the two germline ends. In the study's own analysis: Nucleated cell counts were estimated from reference gene primer amplification. Method: immunoSEQ multiplex PCR; TCRdb's copy keeps in-frame clones and lacks some. That table gives V, J and clone size, and the DNA gave D and trimming. The sample records tens of thousands of clones, roughly 81% being singletons. V is TRBV19 and J is TRBJ2-7, with a tentative D call TRBD1 (5 bases). The sequencing sample was made of peripheral blood. The receptor's source is a human donor in a cohort sampled during active COVID-19. Here the CDR3 reads CASSTLPGSSSYEQYF. DNA of the CDR3: TGTGCCAGTAGTACCCTCCCAGGGTCAAGCTCCTACGAGCAGTACTTC.